This T cell receptor beta chain was sequenced during a study of molecular identifiers for immune sequencing clone quantification. TCRdb redid the calling of the PCR reads with MiXCR, one entry per CDR3 protein. The sample has 250,000 to 400,000 distinct CDR3 sequences, about 21% seen once. The TCR sequence derives from a human donor in good health. Some libraries in this study had Jurkat cell RNA spiked in. The specimen was naive CD8+ T cells from blood, with Jurkat cell RNA spiked in. The subset here: FACS-sorted CD8+CD4-CCR7+CD45RA+ naive T cells.

CDR3 sequence (DNA): TGTGCCAGCAGCCTACTAGCGGGGGGACCGTACTACGAGCAGTACTTC. Residues: CASSLLAGGPYYEQYF. The rearrangement links TRBV27 to TRBJ2-7, with 12 positions matching TRBD2. The CDR3 totals 16 residues. CDR1 and CDR2 (germline): MNHEY, SMNVEV (reference sequence). Trimming at V came to 6 bases and at J to 3 bases, leaving 9 bases not matched to a gene.